Detailed here is one T cell receptor beta chain. What it binds is unknown. CDR1 and CDR2 from the germline V gene are SEHNR and FQNEAQ (reference sequence). The CDR3 extends over 15 amino acids. V lost 3 bases and J 0 bases, leaving 8 bases between the germline ends. There were likely unrecorded immune exposures, though donors were nominally healthy when sampled. PCR involved 60 Vbeta and 13 Jbeta primers. Profiled with immunoSEQ multiplex PCR; TCRdb holds only in-frame clones, not every one. The table lists about 210,000 clones, 75% to 85% of them singletons. This sample is drawn from a study of cytomegalovirus exposure and HLA in healthy donors. Study outcomes and limitations: An analysis was carried out at a later point. It showed that HLA-associated TCR beta chains were more clonally expanded than equally common non-associated chains. A link between a missense DCLRE1C variant and TCR beta V- and J-gene trimming emerged from a later analysis. Altogether, 160 or so TCR beta chains were recorded as cytomegalovirus-associated.

The receptor comes from a woman between 25 and 40 years old in good health and CMV-seropositive. The genes are TRBV7-9 and TRBJ2-2; possible D gene TRBD1, 6 bases. Specimen: PBMCs. CDR3: CASSLDSPNTGELFF. Written as DNA, the CDR3 is TGTGCCAGCAGCTTGGACAGCCCGAACACCGGGGAGCTGTTTTTT. The full variable domain, its missing parts supplied by reference TRBV7-9 and TRBJ2-2, is DTGVSQNPRHKITKRGQNVTFRCDPISEHNRLYWYRQTLGQGPEFLTYFQNEAQLEKSRLLSDRFSAERPKGSFSTLEIQRTEQGDSAMYLCASSLDSPNTGELFFGEGSRLTVL.